The rows below give T cell receptor beta chains drawn from one sample of a study of blood T cell repertoires in COVID-19. Profiled with immunoSEQ multiplex PCR; TCRdb holds only in-frame clones, not every one. The sample carries some 430,000 clones, less than 95% recorded once. Sequencing used PBMCs or T cells enriched from blood (not recorded which). All receptors derive from a man aged 18 to 30 who had recovered from COVID-19. The CDR3 runs from the conserved cysteine through the conserved F or W. A D gene is named only where the DNA matches it firmly. The size of a clone is reported for some rows only, either as once, few or many, or as a class for expanded clones.

v_gene	d_gene	abundance	j_gene	CDR3nt	CDR3aa
TRBV6-6	.	.	TRBJ1-5	TGTGCCAGCAGTTCTACAGTGAATAGCAATCAGCCCCAGCATTTT	CASSSTVNSNQPQHF
TRBV12-3/TRBV12-4	.	.	TRBJ1-5	TGTGCCAGCAGTTTAATCGGGGGTCAGCCCCAGCATTTT	CASSLIGGQPQHF
TRBV12-5	.	.	TRBJ2-3	TGTGCTAGTGGTCCGCCGGGACTTCGAATGGCAGATACGCAGTATTTT	CASGPPGLRMADTQYF
TRBV9	TRBD1	few	TRBJ2-5	TGTGCCAGCAGCGTACAGACAGGGGGATGGGAGACCCAGTACTTC	CASSVQTGGWETQYF
TRBV14	.	.	TRBJ2-3	TGTGCCAGCAGCCAAGCCATCCTAGCAGATACGCAGTATTTT	CASSQAILADTQYF
TRBV27	TRBD1	.	TRBJ1-2	TGTGCCAGCAGTTTAGACAGGGCGTATGGCTACACCTTC	CASSLDRAYGYTF
TRBV7-9	TRBD2	.	TRBJ2-3	TGTGCCAGCAGACCCACTAGCGGGAGTCGAGATACGCAGTATTTT	CASRPTSGSRDTQYF
TRBV10-3	TRBD1	.	TRBJ1-2	TGTGCCATCGGGTGGACAGGCTACTACTATGGCTACACCTTC	CAIGWTGYYYGYTF
TRBV3-1/TRBV3-2	.	.	TRBJ1-2	TGTGCCAGCGGCCCCGGGACAACTTATGGCTACACCTTC	CASGPGTTYGYTF
TRBV5-8	.	.	TRBJ1-4	TGTGCCAGCAGCTTGGAGGGGGCAACTAATGAAAAACTGTTTTTT	CASSLEGATNEKLFF
TRBV2	.	.	TRBJ1-5	TGTGCCAGCAGTTCAGAAATGGAGCCCCAGCATTTT	CASSSEMEPQHF
TRBV14	.	.	TRBJ1-6	TGTGCCAGCAGTCAACAGGTGAATAATTCACCCCTCCACTTT	CASSQQVNNSPLHF
TRBV30	.	.	TRBJ1-1	TGTGCCTGGAAATGGCTCGGGACTGAAGCTTTCTTT	CAWKWLGTEAFF
TRBV11-2	.	.	TRBJ2-3	TGTGCCAGCAGCCGTGAGGCCGATACGCAGTATTTT	CASSREADTQYF
TRBV7-9	.	.	TRBJ1-2	TGTGCCAGCAGCCAGACAGGATATGGCTACACCTTC	CASSQTGYGYTF
TRBV5-1	.	.	TRBJ1-4	TGCGCCAGCCAGTCCTCCCCTAATGAAAAACTGTTTTTT	CASQSSPNEKLFF
TRBV7-2	.	.	TRBJ2-7	TGTGCCAGCAGTAGGAGGACCTCCTACGAGCAGTACTTC	CASSRRTSYEQYF
TRBV11-2	.	.	TRBJ2-5	TGTGCCAGCAGCCTTACAGGGAAAGAGACCCAGTACTTC	CASSLTGKETQYF
TRBV11-3	TRBD2	.	TRBJ2-1	TGTGCCAGCAGCTCTAGCGGGAGGGTCTTATACAATGAGCAGTTCTTC	CASSSSGRVLYNEQFF
TRBV27	.	once	TRBJ1-2	TGTGCCAGCAGTCCCACAGGGAACTATGGCTACACCTTC	CASSPTGNYGYTF
TRBV18	TRBD1	.	TRBJ2-7	TGTGCCAGCTCCCCGGGACAGGGAAGCGAGCAGTACTTC	CASSPGQGSEQYF
TRBV6-5	.	.	TRBJ1-2	TGTGCCAGCAGTTACGATGGTCAGAATAACTATGGCTACACCTTC	CASSYDGQNNYGYTF
TRBV7-3	TRBD2	.	TRBJ2-2	TGTGCCAGCAGCCCGAGCGGGAGTACCGGGGAGCTGTTTTTT	CASSPSGSTGELFF
TRBV15	.	.	TRBJ2-7	TGTGCCACCAGCAGTGCCGCTAACTCCTACGAGCAGTACTTC	CATSSAANSYEQYF
TRBV27	TRBD1	.	TRBJ2-7	TGTGCCAGCAGTTTTCTTCCGGGACAGAAAATTGGGGGATCCTACGAGCAGTACTTC	CASSFLPGQKIGGSYEQYF
TRBV3-1/TRBV3-2	TRBD2	.	TRBJ2-1	TGTGCCAGCAGCCCCGGACTAGCGGCAACCTACAATGAGCAGTTCTTC	CASSPGLAATYNEQFF
TRBV27	.	.	TRBJ2-1	TGTGCCAGCAGTTCCTCTAGAGCGGCGGCCTCCTACAATGAGCAGTTCTTC	CASSSSRAAASYNEQFF
TRBV6-5	.	.	TRBJ1-6	TGTGCCAGCAGACGACAGGATAATTCACCCCTCCACTTT	CASRRQDNSPLHF
TRBV19	.	.	TRBJ1-5	TGTGCCAGTAGTATAGGTTTCGGGAGCAATCAGCCCCAGCATTTT	CASSIGFGSNQPQHF
TRBV7-9	TRBD1	once	TRBJ1-1	TGTGCCAGCAGCTTAGACCCAGGGGGGACGAACACTGAAGCTTTCTTT	CASSLDPGGTNTEAFF
TRBV9	.	.	TRBJ1-3	TGTGCCAGCAGCTCCTCCTCTGGAAACACCATATATTTT	CASSSSSGNTIYF
TRBV18	.	.	TRBJ2-3	TGTGCCAGCTCACCACTCCGAGCAACTAGAGGAATGGATACGCAGTATTTT	CASSPLRATRGMDTQYF
TRBV9	TRBD1	.	TRBJ2-7	TGTGCCAGCAGCCCACAATCCGGGACAGGGGCCTACGAGCAGTACTTC	CASSPQSGTGAYEQYF
TRBV7-9	.	.	TRBJ1-5	TGTGCCAGCAGCCCAGGTTTGGGGGCGGTTCAGCCCCAGCATTTT	CASSPGLGAVQPQHF
TRBV10-3	.	once	TRBJ2-3	TGTGCCATCAAGAATCCAGGCGTAGGGAGGTCAGATACGCAGTATTTT	CAIKNPGVGRSDTQYF
TRBV13	.	.	TRBJ2-3	TGTGCCAGCAGCTTAGGTACAGCGGGCAAGAGCACAGATACGCAGTATTTT	CASSLGTAGKSTDTQYF
TRBV18	TRBD1	.	TRBJ1-4	TGTGCCAGCTCCCGAAACCCACCGGGACAGGGTAATGAAAAACTGTTTTTT	CASSRNPPGQGNEKLFF
TRBV3-1/TRBV3-2	TRBD2	once	TRBJ2-7	TGTGCCAGCAGCCCCGAGGTAGCGGGAGTTCAGTACTTC	CASSPEVAGVQYF
TRBV5-1	TRBD1	.	TRBJ1-5	TGCGCCAGCAGCACCGGACAGGTGGGTCAGCCCCAGCATTTT	CASSTGQVGQPQHF
TRBV11-1	.	.	TRBJ1-2	TGTGCCAGCAGCTTCGTTTCCGGGAGTGGCTACACCTTC	CASSFVSGSGYTF